This TCR beta chain was recorded in a study of blood T cell repertoires in COVID-19. Study background: Whether acute or convalescent, the COVID-19 samples came from the United States, Italy and Spain.

Per the original data handling: Scientists estimated how many nucleated cells there were by amplifying reference gene primers. Sequencing used immunoSEQ multiplex PCR; TCRdb keeps in-frame clones, though not all of them. That table supplies the V and J calls and clone size; D and trimming were determined from the DNA. The table has around 140,000 clones, around 89% seen once; the top ten hold less than 20%. The sample taken for sequencing was peripheral blood. The clonotype originates from a man aged 50 to 59 with active or convalescent COVID-19.

CDR3 protein: CATSARVDTEAFF. CDR3 in DNA: TGTGCCACCAGTGCCAGGGTGGACACTGAAGCTTTCTTT. The chain is built from TRBV24-1 and TRBJ1-1; D might be TRBD1 (5 bases). This CDR3 is 13 amino acids long. CDR1 and CDR2 (germline): KGHDR, SFDVKD. Trimming took 5 bases from V and 3 from J, leaving 9 bases between them.